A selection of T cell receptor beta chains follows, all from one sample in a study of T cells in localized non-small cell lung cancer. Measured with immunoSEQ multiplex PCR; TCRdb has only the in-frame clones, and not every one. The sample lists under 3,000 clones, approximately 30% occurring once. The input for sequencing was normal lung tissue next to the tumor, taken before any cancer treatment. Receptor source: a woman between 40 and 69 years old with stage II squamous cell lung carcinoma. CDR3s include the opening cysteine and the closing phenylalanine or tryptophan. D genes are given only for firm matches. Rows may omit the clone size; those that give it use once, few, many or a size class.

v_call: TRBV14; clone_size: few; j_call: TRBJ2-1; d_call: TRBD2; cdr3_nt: TGTGCCAGCAGCCAAGGGCGACTAGCGGGAGCCAATGAGCAGTTCTTC; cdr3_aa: CASSQGRLAGANEQFF
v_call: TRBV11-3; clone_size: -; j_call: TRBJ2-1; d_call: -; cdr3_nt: TGTGCCAGCAGCGCTTTTTCGGTGGGTTACAATGAGCAGTTCTTC; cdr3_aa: CASSAFSVGYNEQFF
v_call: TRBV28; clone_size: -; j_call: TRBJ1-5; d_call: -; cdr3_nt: TGTGCCAGCATGCTCGGCAGTAACAATCAGCCCCAGCATTTT; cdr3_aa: CASMLGSNNQPQHF
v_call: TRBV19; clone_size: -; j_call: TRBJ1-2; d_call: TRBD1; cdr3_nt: TGTGCCAGTAGTATAGTCGGACAGGGCGGCTATGGCTACACCTTC; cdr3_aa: CASSIVGQGGYGYTF
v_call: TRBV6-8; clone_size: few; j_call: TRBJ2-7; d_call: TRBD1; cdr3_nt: TGTGCCAGCAGGGCAGGTACAGGGGTGGTCGGCTACGAGCAGTACTTC; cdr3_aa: CASRAGTGVVGYEQYF
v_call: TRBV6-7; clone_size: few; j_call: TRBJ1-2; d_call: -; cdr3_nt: TGTGCCAGCAGTTATAACCCTGGCTACACCTTC; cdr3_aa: CASSYNPGYTF
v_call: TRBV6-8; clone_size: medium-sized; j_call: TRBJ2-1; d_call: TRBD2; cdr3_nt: TGTGCCAGCAGCGAAGAGGCTAGCGGCAATGAGCAGTTCTTC; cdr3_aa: CASSEEASGNEQFF
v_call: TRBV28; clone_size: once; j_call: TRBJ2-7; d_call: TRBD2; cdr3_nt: TGTGCCAGCAGGGGTGGCGGGAGAGGCGAGCAGTACTTC; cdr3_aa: CASRGGGRGEQYF
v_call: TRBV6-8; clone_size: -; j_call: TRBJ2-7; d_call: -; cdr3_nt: TGTGCCAGCTTGGGATCCCCCCCGCGACAGACCTACGAGCAGTACTTC; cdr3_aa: CASLGSPPRQTYEQYF
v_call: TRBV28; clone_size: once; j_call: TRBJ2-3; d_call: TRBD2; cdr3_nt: TGTGCCAGCAGGTTACCAGCGGGGGCGCGCACAGATACGCAGTATTTT; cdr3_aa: CASRLPAGARTDTQYF
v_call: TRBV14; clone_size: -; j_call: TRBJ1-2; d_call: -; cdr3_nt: TGTGCCAGCAGCCCGTACCAGGGCTGGAACTGGGGCTACACCTTC; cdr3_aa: CASSPYQGWNWGYTF
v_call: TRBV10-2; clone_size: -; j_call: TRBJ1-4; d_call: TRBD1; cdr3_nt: TGCGCCAGCCGCCGGGACAGGGGTACAGGGGCTAATGAAAAACTGTTTTTT; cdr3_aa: CASRRDRGTGANEKLFF
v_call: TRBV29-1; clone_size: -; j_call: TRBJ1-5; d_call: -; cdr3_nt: TGCAGCGTTGGGGCCCCTAATCAGCCCCAGCATTTT; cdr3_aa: CSVGAPNQPQHF
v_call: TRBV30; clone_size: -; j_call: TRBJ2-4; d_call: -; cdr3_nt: TGTGCCTGGAGTGTAGGCAGGGTCGGCATTCAGTACTTC; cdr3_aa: CAWSVGRVGIQYF
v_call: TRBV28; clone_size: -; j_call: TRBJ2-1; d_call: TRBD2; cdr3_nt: TGTGCCAGCAGTTTTCTAGCGGGAATGCGGAATGAGCAGTTCTTC; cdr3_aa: CASSFLAGMRNEQFF
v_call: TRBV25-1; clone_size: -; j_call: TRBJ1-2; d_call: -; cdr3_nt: TGTGCCAGCAGTGAACAGGGGCGTAACTATGGCTACACCTTC; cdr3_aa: CASSEQGRNYGYTF
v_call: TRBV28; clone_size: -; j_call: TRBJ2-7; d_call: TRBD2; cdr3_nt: TGTGCCAGCAGATCACTAGCGCCGGATGTTCTGTACTTC; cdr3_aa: CASRSLAPDVLYF
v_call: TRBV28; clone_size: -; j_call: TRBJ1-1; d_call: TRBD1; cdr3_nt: TGTGCCAGCGGGACAGCTAACACTGAAGCTTTCTTT; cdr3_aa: CASGTANTEAFF
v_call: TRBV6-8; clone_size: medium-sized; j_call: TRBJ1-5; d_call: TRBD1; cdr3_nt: TGTGCCAGCGGTCGCTGGGACAGGGCCTCCACTCAGCCCCAGCATTTT; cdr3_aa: CASGRWDRASTQPQHF
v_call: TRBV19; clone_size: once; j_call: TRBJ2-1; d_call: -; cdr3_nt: TGTGCCAGTAGTATAGGGACAGAGCCTCTCTTC; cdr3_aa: CASSIGTEPLF
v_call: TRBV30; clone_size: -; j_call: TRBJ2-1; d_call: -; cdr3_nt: TGTGCCTGGGGTCTGGACGGATACAATGAGCAGTTCTTC; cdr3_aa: CAWGLDGYNEQFF
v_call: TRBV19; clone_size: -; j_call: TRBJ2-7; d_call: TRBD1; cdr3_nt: TGTGCCAGTAGTGCACAGGGGAACGGCTACGAGCAGTACTTC; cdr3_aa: CASSAQGNGYEQYF
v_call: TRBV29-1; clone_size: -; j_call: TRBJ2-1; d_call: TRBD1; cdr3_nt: TGCAGCGTTTCCGGGACAGCGGTCTACAATGAGCAGTTCTTC; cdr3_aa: CSVSGTAVYNEQFF
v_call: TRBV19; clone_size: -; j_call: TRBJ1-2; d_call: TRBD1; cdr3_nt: TGTGCCAGTAGTATAGATCTCGGGACAGGGATTAACTATGGCTACACCTTC; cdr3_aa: CASSIDLGTGINYGYTF
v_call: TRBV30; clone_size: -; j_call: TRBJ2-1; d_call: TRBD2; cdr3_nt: TGTGCCTGGAGAAGACTAGCGGGAGGGAGCTCCTACAATGAGCAGTTCTTC; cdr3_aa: CAWRRLAGGSSYNEQFF
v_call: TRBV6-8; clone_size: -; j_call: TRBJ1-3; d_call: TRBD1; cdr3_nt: TGTGCCAGCAGTTATTCGGCAGGGGGCGGTGGAAACACCATATATTTT; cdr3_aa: CASSYSAGGGGNTIYF